This T cell receptor (beta chain) was observed in a study of CDR3 diversity in severe acne. TCRdb used MiXCR to reprocess the PCR reads, holding one entry per CDR3 protein. The table has tens of thousands of distinct CDR3 sequences, 45% to 50% seen once. This clonotype has only one observation. The sequence came from a male donor with severe acne vulgaris. The sample taken for sequencing was blood.

CDR3 amino acids: CSVEQTGWTGELFF. The DNA of the CDR3 is TGCAGCGTTGAACAGACAGGGTGGACCGGGGAGCTGTTTTTT. V is TRBV29-1 and J is TRBJ2-2, with TRBD1 matching 7 bases. The V gene end was trimmed by 2 bases and the J gene end by 5 bases; junction bases not matched to a gene: 5. The CDR3 has 14 residues. From germline, CDR1 is SQVTM and CDR2 ANQGSEA.